A selection of T cell receptor beta chains follows, all from one sample in a study of T cell responses to AZD1222 COVID-19 vaccine. Here immunoSEQ multiplex PCR was the method, and the copy in TCRdb shows in-frame clones only, minus some. The sample has about 140,000 clones; around 91% are singletons. Sample: peripheral blood, taken on day 0 of AZD1222 vaccination. The source of these receptors is an adult in good health. Both conserved end residues are part of each CDR3. The D gene is left open where the match is weak. Not every row has a clone size; where given, it reads once, few, many or a size class.

D: -; size: -; V: TRBV6-5; J: TRBJ2-3; CDR3: CASSFPGGADTQYF; DNA: TGTGCCAGCAGTTTCCCTGGGGGTGCAGATACGCAGTATTTT
D: -; size: -; V: TRBV10-1; J: TRBJ1-1; CDR3: CASSVGGYASNTEAFF; DNA: TGCGCCAGCAGTGTGGGGGGCTACGCCTCGAACACTGAAGCTTTCTTT
D: -; size: once; V: TRBV7-9; J: TRBJ1-1; CDR3: CASSLGGFEPPEAFF; DNA: TGTGCCAGCAGCTTAGGGGGTTTTGAGCCGCCTGAAGCTTTCTTT
D: -; size: -; V: TRBV7-9; J: TRBJ2-1; CDR3: CASSLASYNEQFF; DNA: TGTGCCAGCAGCTTAGCCAGTTACAATGAGCAGTTCTTC
D: TRBD2; size: -; V: TRBV7-8; J: TRBJ2-1; CDR3: CASRSSGGYNEQFF; DNA: TGTGCCAGCAGATCTAGCGGAGGTTACAATGAGCAGTTCTTC
D: -; size: once; V: TRBV28; J: TRBJ1-1; CDR3: CASSLRGAYTEAFF; DNA: TGTGCCAGCAGTTTGAGGGGTGCGTACACTGAAGCTTTCTTT
D: TRBD1; size: -; V: TRBV11-2; J: TRBJ1-4; CDR3: CASSSQQGVYEKLFF; DNA: TGTGCCAGCAGCTCCCAACAGGGGGTTTATGAAAAACTGTTTTTT
D: TRBD1; size: -; V: TRBV4-1; J: TRBJ2-5; CDR3: CASSLYPGQGVRETQYF; DNA: TGCGCCAGCAGCCTCTATCCGGGACAGGGGGTACGAGAGACCCAGTACTTC
D: -; size: -; V: TRBV7-2; J: TRBJ2-7; CDR3: CASSLVPGFSYEQYF; DNA: TGTGCCAGCAGCTTAGTACCAGGGTTCTCCTACGAGCAGTACTTC
D: -; size: -; V: TRBV28; J: TRBJ1-2; CDR3: CASHSYYNYGYTF; DNA: TGTGCCAGCCATAGCTATTATAACTATGGCTACACCTTC
D: -; size: -; V: TRBV29-1; J: TRBJ2-3; CDR3: CSVPLGADTQYF; DNA: TGCAGCGTCCCTCTGGGTGCAGATACGCAGTATTTT
D: -; size: -; V: TRBV5-6; J: TRBJ2-7; CDR3: CASSLTPGPPGEQYF; DNA: TGTGCCAGCAGCTTGACCCCTGGGCCCCCGGGCGAGCAGTACTTC
D: -; size: once; V: TRBV6-5; J: TRBJ1-1; CDR3: CASSYGRDTEAFF; DNA: TGTGCCAGCAGTTACGGGAGGGACACTGAAGCTTTCTTT
D: -; size: -; V: TRBV19; J: TRBJ1-2; CDR3: CASISRLQPFHGYTF; DNA: TGTGCCAGTATCTCCCGGTTACAGCCTTTCCATGGCTACACCTTC
D: -; size: -; V: TRBV19; J: TRBJ2-3; CDR3: CASRFSGTDTQYF; DNA: TGTGCCAGTAGGTTTAGCGGCACAGATACGCAGTATTTT
D: -; size: -; V: TRBV27; J: TRBJ2-2; CDR3: CASRIVTGELFF; DNA: TGTGCCAGCAGAATAGTCACCGGGGAGCTGTTTTTT
D: -; size: few; V: TRBV19; J: TRBJ2-1; CDR3: CASSRTIPNPNEQFF; DNA: TGTGCCAGTAGCCGGACCATACCGAACCCCAATGAGCAGTTCTTC
D: TRBD2; size: -; V: TRBV30; J: TRBJ2-1; CDR3: CAWRGGPGSYEQFF; DNA: TGTGCCTGGAGGGGAGGGCCCGGGAGTTATGAGCAGTTCTTC
D: -; size: -; V: TRBV5-5; J: TRBJ2-7; CDR3: CASSFPAGLYEQYF; DNA: TGTGCCAGCAGCTTTCCCGCGGGGCTCTACGAGCAGTACTTC
D: -; size: -; V: TRBV30; J: TRBJ2-4; CDR3: CAWAVRAAKNIQYF; DNA: TGTGCCTGGGCCGTTAGGGCGGCCAAAAACATTCAGTACTTC
D: -; size: -; V: TRBV7-9; J: TRBJ1-4; CDR3: CASSLARGGTNEKLFF; DNA: TGTGCCAGCAGCTTAGCTCGTGGGGGGACTAATGAAAAACTGTTTTTT
D: -; size: -; V: TRBV5-1; J: TRBJ2-1; CDR3: CASSLVGENNEQFF; DNA: TGCGCCAGCAGCTTGGTTGGAGAAAACAATGAGCAGTTCTTC
D: -; size: -; V: TRBV3-1/TRBV3-2; J: TRBJ2-2; CDR3: CASSPAAGQFHGELFF; DNA: TGTGCCAGCAGCCCGGCAGCGGGACAGTTCCACGGGGAGCTGTTTTTT
D: TRBD2; size: -; V: TRBV10-1; J: TRBJ2-7; CDR3: CASSGSSGARQYF; DNA: TGCGCCAGCAGCGGATCTAGCGGGGCAAGGCAGTACTTC
D: -; size: -; V: TRBV2; J: TRBJ1-5; CDR3: CASWDSQNQPQHF; DNA: TGTGCCAGCTGGGACTCCCAAAATCAGCCCCAGCATTTT
D: TRBD1; size: -; V: TRBV9; J: TRBJ1-2; CDR3: CASSEGQGTRYTF; DNA: TGTGCCAGCAGCGAGGGACAGGGAACCCGTTACACCTTC
D: TRBD1; size: -; V: TRBV11-2; J: TRBJ1-2; CDR3: CASSLQGAGYGYTF; DNA: TGTGCCAGCAGCCTACAGGGGGCAGGATATGGCTACACCTTC
D: -; size: -; V: TRBV5-1; J: TRBJ1-2; CDR3: CASSLGGVGYGYTF; DNA: TGCGCCAGCAGCTTGGGAGGAGTGGGCTATGGCTACACCTTC
D: -; size: -; V: TRBV7-9; J: TRBJ1-1; CDR3: CASSLVVSQRPSMNTEAFF; DNA: TGTGCCAGCAGCTTAGTGGTCTCGCAGCGACCTAGCATGAACACTGAAGCTTTCTTT
D: TRBD2; size: -; V: TRBV27; J: TRBJ2-7; CDR3: CASRLSGSDREQYF; DNA: TGTGCCAGCAGACTTAGCGGGAGTGATCGGGAGCAGTACTTC
D: TRBD1; size: -; V: TRBV4-1; J: TRBJ2-7; CDR3: CASSPSTGDEQYF; DNA: TGCGCCAGCAGCCCATCGACAGGGGACGAGCAGTACTTC
D: -; size: -; V: TRBV19; J: TRBJ2-1; CDR3: CASSPLVFIDEQFF; DNA: TGTGCCAGTAGCCCACTAGTTTTCATCGATGAGCAGTTCTTC
D: -; size: -; V: TRBV13; J: TRBJ2-1; CDR3: CASSLYNEQFF; DNA: TGTGCCAGCAGCTTATACAATGAGCAGTTCTTC
D: TRBD1; size: once; V: TRBV6-5; J: TRBJ1-1; CDR3: CASTRDSLNTEAFF; DNA: TGTGCCAGCACCAGGGACAGCTTGAACACTGAAGCTTTCTTT
D: -; size: few; V: TRBV4-1; J: TRBJ1-2; CDR3: CASSHLTDGGAYGYTF; DNA: TGCGCCAGCAGCCACCTCACCGACGGGGGGGCCTATGGCTACACCTTC
D: -; size: few; V: TRBV4-1; J: TRBJ2-2; CDR3: CASSQEWTNTGELFF; DNA: TGCGCCAGCAGCCAAGAATGGACCAACACCGGGGAGCTGTTTTTT
D: -; size: -; V: TRBV18; J: TRBJ2-7; CDR3: CASSLVSVRDEQYF; DNA: TGTGCCAGCTCACTAGTGAGCGTACGGGACGAGCAGTACTTC
D: -; size: -; V: TRBV28; J: TRBJ1-2; CDR3: CASSGGRYYGYTF; DNA: TGTGCCAGCTCTGGGGGACGATACTATGGCTACACCTTC
D: TRBD2; size: -; V: TRBV15; J: TRBJ2-5; CDR3: CATSRWTSGGEETQYF; DNA: TGTGCCACCAGCAGGTGGACTAGCGGAGGGGAAGAGACCCAGTACTTC
D: -; size: -; V: TRBV6-5; J: TRBJ1-1; CDR3: CASSLGGVNTEAFF; DNA: TGTGCCAGCAGCCTCGGTGGAGTGAACACTGAAGCTTTCTTT
D: -; size: -; V: TRBV27; J: TRBJ1-1; CDR3: CASSWGSNTEAFF; DNA: TGTGCCAGCAGTTGGGGGTCTAACACTGAAGCTTTCTTT
D: -; size: once; V: TRBV5-4; J: TRBJ1-6; CDR3: CASSLDVDSPLHF; DNA: TGTGCCAGCAGCTTGGATGTTGATTCACCCCTCCACTTT
D: -; size: -; V: TRBV27; J: TRBJ1-6; CDR3: CASSPPHANSPLHF; DNA: TGTGCCAGCAGTCCTCCCCATGCTAATTCACCCCTCCACTTT
D: -; size: -; V: TRBV10-3; J: TRBJ2-4; CDR3: CATAPGSSRGENIQYF; DNA: TGTGCCACCGCCCCGGGGAGCTCCCGCGGGGAAAACATTCAGTACTTC
D: -; size: -; V: TRBV6-5; J: TRBJ2-4; CDR3: CASSYGNIQYF; DNA: TGTGCCAGCAGTTACGGAAACATTCAGTACTTC
D: -; size: -; V: TRBV7-7; J: TRBJ2-6; CDR3: CASTPHPRGLDSGANVLTF; DNA: TGTGCTAGCACCCCCCACCCCAGAGGTCTCGACTCTGGGGCCAACGTCCTGACTTTC
D: -; size: -; V: TRBV30; J: TRBJ2-7; CDR3: CAWSRFVDEQYF; DNA: TGTGCCTGGTCAAGGTTCGTGGACGAGCAGTACTTC
D: -; size: -; V: TRBV25-1; J: TRBJ1-4; CDR3: CASSEGQGYEKLFF; DNA: TGTGCCAGCAGTGAAGGGCAAGGGTACGAAAAACTGTTTTTT
D: -; size: -; V: TRBV6-5; J: TRBJ1-1; CDR3: CASMRELQGNTEAFF; DNA: TGTGCCAGCATGAGGGAGCTCCAAGGGAACACTGAAGCTTTCTTT
D: -; size: -; V: TRBV19; J: TRBJ1-4; CDR3: CASSISGSGVLFF; DNA: TGTGCCAGTAGTATATCGGGGTCTGGAGTCCTGTTTTTT
D: -; size: -; V: TRBV7-2; J: TRBJ2-1; CDR3: CASSLVADMDYNEQFF; DNA: TGTGCCAGCAGCTTAGTAGCTGACATGGACTACAATGAGCAGTTCTTC
D: -; size: -; V: TRBV14; J: TRBJ1-2; CDR3: CASSPGGANYGYTF; DNA: TGTGCCAGCAGCCCCGGGGGAGCTAACTATGGCTACACCTTC
D: -; size: -; V: TRBV5-1; J: TRBJ2-1; CDR3: CASSTDQGPYNEQFF; DNA: TGCGCCAGCAGCACCGATCAGGGACCCTACAATGAGCAGTTCTTC
D: -; size: -; V: TRBV7-9; J: TRBJ2-7; CDR3: CASSDRHIYEQYF; DNA: TGTGCCAGCAGTGACCGACACATCTACGAGCAGTACTTC
D: TRBD1; size: -; V: TRBV27; J: TRBJ1-5; CDR3: CASSSGTVTPSSNQPQHF; DNA: TGTGCCAGCAGTTCAGGGACAGTTACACCTAGTAGCAATCAGCCCCAGCATTTT
D: TRBD1; size: -; V: TRBV18; J: TRBJ1-4; CDR3: CASSPDRSATNEKLFF; DNA: TGTGCCAGCTCACCGGACAGGTCTGCAACTAATGAAAAACTGTTTTTT
D: TRBD1; size: -; V: TRBV6-5; J: TRBJ1-3; CDR3: CASSYDANRGRNTIYF; DNA: TGTGCCAGCAGTTACGACGCTAACAGGGGCCGGAACACCATATATTTT
D: TRBD2; size: once; V: TRBV4-1; J: TRBJ2-1; CDR3: CASSHTGTSVYNEQFF; DNA: TGCGCCAGCAGCCATACCGGGACTAGCGTGTACAATGAGCAGTTCTTC
D: TRBD2; size: -; V: TRBV4-2; J: TRBJ2-7; CDR3: CASSQWTSGSDDEQYF; DNA: TGTGCCAGCAGCCAATGGACTAGCGGGAGTGACGACGAGCAGTACTTC